These 3 T cell receptor beta chains originate from one sample sequenced in a study of T-cell reconstitution after alpha-beta-depleted transplantation in children. Preparation of the TCRbeta library involved a method that used unique molecular identifiers. One entry per CDR3 protein results from TCRdb running MiXCR on the PCR reads. This sample has 450,000 to 600,000 distinct CDR3 sequences, with approximately 16% found just once. Here the sequenced sample was PBMCs from the stem cell graft donor, taken from the stem cell graft. The source of these receptors is a human donor who donated a stem cell graft to a child with acute lymphoblastic leukemia.

The chain has TRBV7-6 and TRBJ1-5; D remains unclear. Trimming took 1 base from V and 2 from J, leaving 9 bases between them. This CDR3 spans 15 amino acids. Germline V gene data show CDR1 as SGHVS and CDR2 as FNYEAQ. This CDR3 is CASSLGSEGNQPQHF. The CDR3 bases are TGTGCCAGCAGCTTAGGCAGTGAGGGCAATCAGCCCCAGCATTTT.

This clonotype showed up just a few times. V gene TRBV12-3 or TRBV12-4 combines with J gene TRBJ2-2, with 7 positions matching TRBD1. Losses at the gene ends were 10 bases for V and 8 bases for J; bases not matched to a gene: 7. The CDR3 spans 12 residues. The CDR3 nucleotides read TGTGCCATCGGGACAGAAGGAGGGGAGCTGTTTTTT. This translates into CAIGTEGGELFF.

This clonotype has just a few counts. This chain connects TRBV29-1 to TRBJ2-1; D may be TRBD2 (5 bases). This CDR3 contains 11 residues. The germline V and J ends were trimmed by 5 bases and 8 bases, with 10 bases remaining between them. Germline V gene data show CDR1 as SQVTM and CDR2 as ANQGSEA. CDR3 amino acids: CSVRDSDEQFF. Written as DNA, the CDR3 is TGCAGCGTTCGGGATAGCGATGAGCAGTTCTTC.